The rows below give T cell receptor beta chains drawn from one sample of a study of T cells in Graves' hyperthyroidism and ophthalmopathy. Using its own MiXCR run on the multiplex PCR reads, TCRdb lists one record per CDR3 protein. The data contain about 500,000 distinct CDR3 sequences, approximately 15% of them singletons. Sequencing input: blood. The receptors were gathered from a woman aged 18-29 years with Graves' hyperthyroidism. Each CDR3 is given with its conserved first and last residue. A D gene is named only where the DNA matches it firmly. Clone sizes are given selectively: once, few, many, or a class where the clone is expanded.

j_call,clone_size,v_call,d_call,cdr3_aa,cdr3_nt
TRBJ1-2,many,TRBV10-3,TRBD1,CAISWPPGTGEGYTF,TGTGCCATCAGTTGGCCCCCCGGGACAGGGGAAGGCTACACCTTC
TRBJ2-7,NA,TRBV14,NA,CASSPVALYEQYF,TGTGCCAGCAGCCCCGTGGCTCTATACGAGCAGTACTTC
TRBJ1-4,NA,TRBV2,TRBD1,CASSLDRGQRKLFF,TGTGCCAGCAGTTTGGACAGGGGACAGCGAAAACTGTTTTTT
TRBJ1-1,few,TRBV27,NA,CASSPSWGGRTEAFF,TGTGCCAGCAGTCCGTCCTGGGGGGGCCGGACTGAAGCTTTCTTT
TRBJ1-1,many,TRBV11-3,NA,CASSLGPRNTEAFF,TGTGCCAGCAGCTTAGGACCGCGGAACACTGAAGCTTTCTTT
TRBJ2-2,few,TRBV29-1,NA,CSAWGATGELFF,TGCAGCGCATGGGGGGCCACCGGGGAGCTGTTTTTT
TRBJ2-5,many,TRBV11-3,NA,CASSLVGALQTQYF,TGTGCCAGCAGCTTAGTGGGGGCGTTGCAGACCCAGTACTTC
TRBJ1-3,NA,TRBV19,NA,CATQNRQGPGNAIYF,TGTGCCACCCAAAATCGTCAGGGGCCTGGAAACGCCATATATTTT
TRBJ1-1,many,TRBV5-1,TRBD1,CASSQTRTGSVPRNTEAFF,TGCGCCAGCAGCCAAACACGGACAGGTTCGGTACCCCGGAACACTGAAGCTTTCTTT
TRBJ2-1,NA,TRBV29-1,NA,CSVEGPGEQFF,TGCAGCGTTGAGGGTCCGGGTGAGCAGTTCTTC
TRBJ2-1,many,TRBV7-3,TRBD1,CASSSETGSYNEQFF,TGTGCCAGCAGCTCTGAGACAGGGAGCTACAATGAGCAGTTCTTC
TRBJ1-4,few,TRBV20-1,NA,CSARDGATNEKLFF,TGCAGTGCTAGAGATGGGGCAACTAATGAAAAACTGTTTTTT
TRBJ1-1,many,TRBV11-1,TRBD1,CASSLGQGRKTEAFF,TGTGCCAGCAGCTTAGGACAGGGGCGGAAGACTGAAGCTTTCTTT
TRBJ2-2,many,TRBV3-1,TRBD2,CASSQGGLAANTGELFF,TGTGCCAGCAGCCAGGGGGGACTAGCCGCGAACACCGGGGAGCTGTTTTTT
TRBJ2-1,many,TRBV7-3,NA,CASSLYAGSGDEQFF,TGTGCCAGCAGCTTATACGCGGGATCCGGAGACGAGCAGTTCTTC
TRBJ2-1,many,TRBV12-3/TRBV12-4,NA,CASCLLALDEQFF,TGTGCCAGCTGTCTTCTAGCTCTTGATGAGCAGTTCTTC
TRBJ2-1,NA,TRBV5-1,NA,CASSKLGAYNEQFF,TGCGCCAGCAGCAAGTTAGGGGCCTACAATGAGCAGTTCTTC
TRBJ1-2,many,TRBV19,NA,CASSIGTDRWGSPYGYTF,TGTGCCAGTAGTATCGGGACCGACCGATGGGGTAGTCCTTATGGCTACACCTTC
TRBJ2-2,NA,TRBV12-3/TRBV12-4,TRBD1,CASTDGTGGATGELFF,TGTGCCAGCACCGACGGGACAGGGGGTGCCACCGGGGAGCTGTTTTTT
TRBJ1-1,many,TRBV29-1,NA,CSVEDGIPFGNTEAFF,TGCAGCGTTGAAGATGGCATCCCTTTTGGGAACACTGAAGCTTTCTTT
TRBJ1-4,many,TRBV5-6,NA,CASSGTATNEKLFF,TGTGCCAGCAGCGGAACAGCAACTAATGAAAAACTGTTTTTT
TRBJ2-3,many,TRBV20-1,NA,CSAYRVGTDTQYF,TGCAGTGCCTACAGGGTGGGCACAGATACGCAGTATTTT
TRBJ1-4,many,TRBV11-2,TRBD1,CASSLGGQGGNEKLFF,TGTGCCAGCAGCTTAGGGGGACAGGGGGGGAATGAAAAACTGTTTTTT
TRBJ1-4,many,TRBV30,TRBD1,CAWSSTDRVREKLFF,TGTGCCTGGAGTTCTACAGACAGGGTACGCGAAAAACTGTTTTTT
TRBJ1-3,few,TRBV10-3,NA,CAISESIDTIYF,TGTGCCATCAGTGAGTCTATAGACACCATATATTTT
TRBJ1-5,few,TRBV6-1,NA,CASRLIINKGQPQHF,TGTGCCAGCCGACTCATTATAAACAAGGGTCAGCCCCAGCATTTT